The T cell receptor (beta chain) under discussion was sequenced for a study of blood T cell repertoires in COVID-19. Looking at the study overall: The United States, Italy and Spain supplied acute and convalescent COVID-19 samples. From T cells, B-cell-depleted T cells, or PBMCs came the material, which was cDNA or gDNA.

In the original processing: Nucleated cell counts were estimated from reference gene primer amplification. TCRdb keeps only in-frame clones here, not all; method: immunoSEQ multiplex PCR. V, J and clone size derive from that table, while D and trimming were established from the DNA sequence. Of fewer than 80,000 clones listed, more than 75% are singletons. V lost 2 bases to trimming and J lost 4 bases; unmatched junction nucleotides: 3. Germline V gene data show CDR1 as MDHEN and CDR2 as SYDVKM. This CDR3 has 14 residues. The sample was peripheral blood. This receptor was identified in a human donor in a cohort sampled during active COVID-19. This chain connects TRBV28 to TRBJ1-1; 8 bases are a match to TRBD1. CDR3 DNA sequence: TGTGCCAGCAGTTTAGTCACAGGGGGCACTGAAGCTTTCTTT. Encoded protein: CASSLVTGGTEAFF.